The present T cell receptor beta chain was sequenced within a study of shared clonotypes between healthy human individuals. The wider study: The composition of the donors was two women and a few men aged 18 to 49.

Healthy HIV-negative adults with no recent acute infections or vaccinations were recruited as donors. The donors were all Caucasian adults (living in Nashville, Tennessee). TCRdb keeps only in-frame clones here, not all; method: immunoSEQ multiplex PCR. Altogether approximately 510,000 clones are present, about four fifths being singletons, with the ten largest covering roughly 13%. J lost 7 bases, V lost 2 bases, and 0 bases had no gene match. Germline V lookup: CDR1 WNHNN, CDR2 SYGVQD (reference sequence). The CDR3 extends over 12 amino acids. The sequenced sample was PBMCs. The genes are TRBV10-1 and TRBJ1-1; 8 positions match TRBD1. The receptor comes from a woman in her thirties or forties in good health. Some clones in this sample may be carry-over from other donors' samples. The CDR3 sequence is CASSEGQGEAFF. Here the CDR3 DNA reads TGCGCCAGCAGTGAGGGACAGGGTGAAGCTTTCTTT.